One sample yielded the 8 T cell receptor beta chains listed below, sequenced in a study of T cells after yellow fever vaccination. TCRdb re-called the 5' RACE reads through MiXCR, storing one row per CDR3 protein. Among around 550,000 distinct CDR3 sequences listed, roughly 19% were seen once. Sample: PBMCs, taken 15 days after the yellow fever booster vaccination. These receptors were taken from a man aged 25-45 years who received the YFV17D yellow fever vaccine.

This clonotype was observed many times. The genes are TRBV7-9 and TRBJ1-1, with 7 bases lining up with TRBD1. The junction had 1 base not matched to a gene; V was cut back by 1 base and J by 2 bases. Germline CDR1 reads SEHNR; CDR2 reads FQNEAQ (reference sequence). The CDR3 totals 14 residues. The CDR3 DNA reads as TGTGCCAGCAGCTTAGGGACAGGTAACACTGAAGCTTTCTTT. Translation gives CASSLGTGNTEAFF.

This clonotype came up a few times. The CDR3 coding sequence is TGTGCCAGTAGTATGGGTCTGACTTCGAATGAGCAGTTCTTC. This sequence encodes CASSMGLTSNEQFF. This chain connects TRBV19 to TRBJ2-1; D unresolved. V lost 3 bases and J lost 7, with 13 bases in between. Germline assignment: CDR1 LNHDA and CDR2 SQIVND (reference sequence). The CDR3 is 14 amino acids.

The chain couples TRBV30 to TRBJ2-5; D gene unclear. Trimming stripped 4 bases from V and 5 bases from J, with 11 bases between. The CDR3 spans 12 residues. Germline V lookup: CDR1 GTSNPN, CDR2 SVGIG (reference sequence). The CDR3 DNA follows: TGTGCCTGGACTAGAGTCAGTGAGACCCAGTACTTC. Translation: CAWTRVSETQYF.

This clonotype was observed a handful of times. The V and J genes are TRBV12-3 or TRBV12-4 and TRBJ2-7; possibly TRBD1 or TRBD2 for D (6 bases each). Deletions cut 1 base from V and 3 bases from J, with 10 bases between. The CDR3 length is 14 residues. This chain's CDR3 is CASSLVRGHYEQYF. In DNA, the CDR3 is TGTGCCAGCAGTTTAGTACGGGGGCACTACGAGCAGTACTTC.

The chain employs TRBV4-2 and TRBJ2-7; 9 bases match TRBD2. Germline CDR1 LGHNA, CDR2 YNFKEQ. J was trimmed by 2 bases and V by 1 base; bases with no gene match: 6. This CDR3 is 16 amino acids long. CDR3 in DNA: TGTGCCAGCAGCCAAGTGGGACTAGCAGCAGCCTACGAGCAGTACTTC. This codes for CASSQVGLAAAYEQYF.

V usage is TRBV7-2 and J usage is TRBJ2-3; D remains unclear. From germline, CDR1 is SGHTA and CDR2 FQGNSA. V gave up 8 bases and J gave up 6 bases, with 12 bases separating them. There are 12 residues in the CDR3. This CDR3 reads CASGPASDTQYF. The CDR3 DNA follows: TGTGCCAGCGGCCCTGCTAGTGATACGCAGTATTTT.

In DNA, the CDR3 is TGTGCCACCCAACCGGCCTCCAGGGGAGGTACGCAGTATTTT. Protein: CATQPASRGGTQYF. The rearrangement joins TRBV12-3 or TRBV12-4 to TRBJ2-3; D may correspond to TRBD1 or TRBD2 (6 bases each). Trimming removed 10 bases at V and 8 bases at J, with 22 bases between. This CDR3 has 14 amino acids.

CDR3 sequence: CASSHMTTGSTDTQYF. CDR3 in DNA: TGCGCCAGCAGCCATATGACGACAGGGAGCACAGATACGCAGTATTTT. The chain is built from TRBV4-3 and TRBJ2-3, with TRBD1 matching over 7 bases. The V segment lost 3 bases and the J segment 0 bases; nucleotides outside the gene matches: 6. The CDR3 consists of 16 residues. Germline V gene sequence: CDR1 LGHNA, CDR2 YSLEER.